The clone carrying this TCR beta chain was found a few times. Its cognate antigen is unknown. These data originate in a study of T-cell memory formation after mild COVID-19. The V and J ends lost 2 bases and 1 base, in that order; junction bases with no gene match: 2. Germline V gene lookup returns CDR1 SGHRS and CDR2 YFSETQ. This CDR3 has 15 amino acids. Study results and caveats: Clones from the second wave (peaking day 37) had unconfirmed SARS-CoV-2 specificity. Contracting CD4+ clones were located mainly in CM and EM, and CD8+ clones in EMRA. A second wave expanding day 15 to 37 was CD4+-biased; contracting clones were balanced.

With constant-segment primers, 5'RACE yielded cDNA libraries of TCR alpha and TCR beta that carried sample barcodes and UMIs. TCRdb called the 5' RACE reads again in MiXCR, with one record for every CDR3 protein. The repertoire consists of hundreds of thousands of distinct CDR3 sequences, with 17% occurring once and the leading ten covering approximately 8.1%. The TCR was taken from an adult woman who had mild COVID-19 (a few samples of this study predate the infection). Cell type and time point are not known. Sample: PBMCs or a T cell subset sorted from them (not recorded which). The genes are TRBV5-1 and TRBJ2-5; 10 positions match TRBD2. CDR3 loop: CASSLGLAVQETQYF. As DNA, the CDR3 is TGCGCCAGCAGCTTAGGACTAGCGGTCCAAGAGACCCAGTACTTC.